A single sample is the source of the 3 T cell receptor beta chains below, sequenced in a study of technical replicates of blood from a few donors. Profiled with immunoSEQ multiplex PCR; TCRdb holds only in-frame clones, not every one. The sample lists nearly 90,000 clones; 85% to 95% were seen once. The specimen was T cells isolated from PBMCs. The receptors were gathered from a human donor in good health.

V and J are TRBV6-6 and TRBJ2-7; unclear D gene. CDR1 is MNHNY and CDR2 is SVGAGI in the germline V gene (reference sequence). The germline V and J ends were trimmed by 4 bases and 2 bases, with 12 bases remaining between them. This CDR3 contains 14 residues. CDR3 sequence (DNA): TGTGCCAGCAGTTTACCGGTTTTTCCCTACGAGCAGTACTTC. It yields the protein CASSLPVFPYEQYF.

V usage is TRBV4-1 and J usage is TRBJ1-2; the D is unclear. V shed 1 base and J shed 8 bases, with 11 bases lying between them. Looked up from germline, CDR1 is MGHRA and CDR2 is YSYEKL. The CDR3 spans 13 residues. CDR3 in amino acids: CASSQVQSSGYTF. The CDR3 DNA sequence: TGCGCCAGCAGCCAAGTTCAGAGTAGCGGCTACACCTTC.

The J gene is TRBJ1-5, the V gene TRBV9; D gene unclear. CDR3 length: 14 amino acids. Germline values: CDR1 SGDLS, CDR2 YYNGEE. Between the trimmed V and J ends, which lost 3 bases and 6 bases, there was a span of 13 bases. The CDR3, as DNA: TGTGCCAGCAGCGCTGGTGGTACGGGTCAGCCCCAGCATTTT. Its protein product is CASSAGGTGQPQHF. Complete variable domain (other parts from reference TRBV9 and TRBJ1-5): DSGVTQTPKHLITATGQRVTLRCSPRSGDLSVYWYQQSLDQGLQFLIQYYNGEERAKGNILERFSAQQFPDLHSELNLSSLELGDSALYFCASSAGGTGQPQHFGDGTRLSIL.